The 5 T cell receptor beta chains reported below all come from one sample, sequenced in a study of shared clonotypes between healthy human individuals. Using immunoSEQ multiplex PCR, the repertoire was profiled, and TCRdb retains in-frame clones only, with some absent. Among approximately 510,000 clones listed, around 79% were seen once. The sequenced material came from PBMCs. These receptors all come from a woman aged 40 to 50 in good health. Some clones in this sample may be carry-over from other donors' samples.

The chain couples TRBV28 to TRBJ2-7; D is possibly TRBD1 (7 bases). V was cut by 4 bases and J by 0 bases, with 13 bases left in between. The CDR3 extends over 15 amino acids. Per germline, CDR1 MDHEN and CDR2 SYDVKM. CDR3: CASSSGGTTSYEQYF. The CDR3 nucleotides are TGTGCCAGCAGTTCAGGGGGGACAACCTCCTACGAGCAGTACTTC.

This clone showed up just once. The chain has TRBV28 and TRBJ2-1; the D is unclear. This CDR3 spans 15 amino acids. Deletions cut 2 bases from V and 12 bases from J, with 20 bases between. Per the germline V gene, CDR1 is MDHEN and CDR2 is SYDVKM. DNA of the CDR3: TGTGCCAGCAGTTTAAGCCGGACGGCCCACCGCGGGCAGTTCTTC. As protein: CASSLSRTAHRGQFF.

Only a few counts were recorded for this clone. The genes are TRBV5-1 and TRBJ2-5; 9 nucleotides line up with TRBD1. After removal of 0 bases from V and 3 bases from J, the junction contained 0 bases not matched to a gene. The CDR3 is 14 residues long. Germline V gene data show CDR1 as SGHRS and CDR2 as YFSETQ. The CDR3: CASSLGDREETQYF. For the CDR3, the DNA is TGCGCCAGCAGCTTGGGGGACAGGGAAGAGACCCAGTACTTC. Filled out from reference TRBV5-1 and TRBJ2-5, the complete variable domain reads KAGVTQTPRYLIKTRGQQVTLSCSPISGHRSVSWYQQTPGQGLQFLFEYFSETQRNKGNFPGRFSGRQFSNSRSEMNVSTLELGDSALYLCASSLGDREETQYFGPGTRLLVL.

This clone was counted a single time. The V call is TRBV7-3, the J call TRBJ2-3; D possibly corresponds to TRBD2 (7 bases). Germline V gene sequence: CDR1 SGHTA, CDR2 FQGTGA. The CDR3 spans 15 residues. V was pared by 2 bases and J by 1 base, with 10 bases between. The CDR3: CASSLGRGRTDTQYF. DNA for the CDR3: TGTGCCAGCAGCTTAGGGCGGGGGCGCACAGATACGCAGTATTTT.

CDR3 DNA: TGCGCCAGCAGCCAAGATTTTTCGGCGAACGAGCAGTACTTC. It is translated as CASSQDFSANEQYF. The chain combines TRBV4-3 with TRBJ2-7; D call uncertain. The CDR3 contains 14 residues. Germline CDR1 is LGHNA and CDR2 is YSLEER. The V end was cut by 0 bases, the J end by 5 bases, with 11 bases between.